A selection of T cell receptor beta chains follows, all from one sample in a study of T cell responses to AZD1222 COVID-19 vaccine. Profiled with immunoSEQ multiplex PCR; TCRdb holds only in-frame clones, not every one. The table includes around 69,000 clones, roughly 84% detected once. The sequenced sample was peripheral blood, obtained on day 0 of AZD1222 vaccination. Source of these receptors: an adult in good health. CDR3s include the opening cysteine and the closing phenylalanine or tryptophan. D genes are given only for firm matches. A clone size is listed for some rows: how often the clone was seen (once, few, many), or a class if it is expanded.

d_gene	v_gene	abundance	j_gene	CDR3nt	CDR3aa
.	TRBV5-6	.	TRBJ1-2	TGTGCCAGCAGCCACCGCTGGGGCTACACCTTC	CASSHRWGYTF
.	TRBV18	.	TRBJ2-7	TGTGCCAGCTCACCATCCTGGGACACATACGAGCAGTACTTC	CASSPSWDTYEQYF
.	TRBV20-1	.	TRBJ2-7	TGCAGGATCGGGAGCTCCTACGAGCAGTACTTC	CRIGSSYEQYF
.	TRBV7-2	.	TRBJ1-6	TGTGCCAGCTTACCAGGGTTGGGTAGCTCCTATAATTCACCCCTCCACTTT	CASLPGLGSSYNSPLHF
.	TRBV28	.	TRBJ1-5	TGTGCCAGCAGTTTGGGGCAGGGGTTCAGGCAGCCCCAGCATTTT	CASSLGQGFRQPQHF
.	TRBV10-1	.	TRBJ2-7	TGCGCCAGCAGTGAGTCAGGGACCTACGAGCAGTACTTC	CASSESGTYEQYF
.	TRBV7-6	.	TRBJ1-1	TGTGCCAGCAGCTTAAGAGAGGGGTCTGGCACTGAAGCTTTCTTT	CASSLREGSGTEAFF
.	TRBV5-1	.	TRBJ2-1	TGCGCCAGCAGCCCAAGGGGCGATGAGCAGTTCTTC	CASSPRGDEQFF
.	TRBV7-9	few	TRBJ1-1	TGTGCCAGCAGCACCTATTATGCATTTGAAGCTTTCTTT	CASSTYYAFEAFF
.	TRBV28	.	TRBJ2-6	TGTGCCAGCAGTTTATTGTCAGGATCAGTCTCTGGGGCCAACGTCCTGACTTTC	CASSLLSGSVSGANVLTF
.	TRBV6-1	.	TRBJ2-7	TGTGCCAGCAGTGAAGCACCGGGTCCCTACGAGCAGTACTTC	CASSEAPGPYEQYF
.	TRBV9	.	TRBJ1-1	TGTGCCAGCAGCGGCGGGACGGGGGGCAACACTGAAGCTTTCTTT	CASSGGTGGNTEAFF
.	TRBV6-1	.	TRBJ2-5	TGTGCCAGCAGTGAAGTCAAGGGGCCCATCCAAGAGACCCAGTACTTC	CASSEVKGPIQETQYF
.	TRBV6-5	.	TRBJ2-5	TGTGCCATCCGGCCGTCGACACCTGAGACCCAGTACTTC	CAIRPSTPETQYF
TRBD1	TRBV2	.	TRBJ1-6	TGTGCCAGGGAGGCACTACAGGGGAGGAATTCACCCCTCCACTTT	CAREALQGRNSPLHF
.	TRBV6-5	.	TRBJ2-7	TGTGCCAGCAAAAAAATAGGCGAGCAGTACTTC	CASKKIGEQYF
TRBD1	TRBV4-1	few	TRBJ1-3	TGCGCCAGCAGAGCCAAGAGGAGGACAGGGAAAAACACCATATATTTT	CASRAKRRTGKNTIYF
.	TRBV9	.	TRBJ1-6	TGTGCCAGCAGCGTAGGACAGAGAGTTAATTCACCCCTCCACTTT	CASSVGQRVNSPLHF
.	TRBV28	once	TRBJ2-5	TGTGCCAGCAGTTCCGGGGCCGGACGGGAGACCCAGTACTTC	CASSSGAGRETQYF
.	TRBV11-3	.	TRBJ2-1	TGTGCCAGCAGCGTTACAGGGTACGAGCAGTTCTTC	CASSVTGYEQFF
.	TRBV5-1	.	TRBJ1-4	TGCGCCAGCAGCCAGGGGTTAGCAACTAATGAAAAACTGTTTTTT	CASSQGLATNEKLFF
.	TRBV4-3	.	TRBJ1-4	TGCGCCACCTCAGGACAGATTTGGAATGAAAAACTGTTTTTT	CATSGQIWNEKLFF
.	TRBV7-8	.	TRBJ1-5	TGTGCCAGCAGCTTAGGACGGTATAGCAATCAGCCCCAGCATTTT	CASSLGRYSNQPQHF
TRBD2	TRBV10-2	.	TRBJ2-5	TGCGCCAGCAGTGACCTCGGGACTAGCGGGGGGAGGCAAGAGACCCAGTACTTC	CASSDLGTSGGRQETQYF
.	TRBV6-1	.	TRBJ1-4	TGTGCCAGCAGACCAGGGATTAATGAAAAACTGTTTTTT	CASRPGINEKLFF
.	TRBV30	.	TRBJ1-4	TGTGCCACGAGCCGAGACGGGAATGAAAAACTGTTTTTT	CATSRDGNEKLFF
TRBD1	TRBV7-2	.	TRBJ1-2	TGTGCCAGCAGCCCATTAGGGACAGGGGATGGCTACACCTTC	CASSPLGTGDGYTF
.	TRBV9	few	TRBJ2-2	TGTGCCAGCAGCGTAGTGAGTGCCGGGGAGCTGTTTTTT	CASSVVSAGELFF
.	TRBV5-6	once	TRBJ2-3	TGTGCCAGCAGCCTGCGGGGCGCAGATACGCAGTATTTT	CASSLRGADTQYF
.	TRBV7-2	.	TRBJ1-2	TGTGCCAGCTATCGGACCGGGGGCTATGGCTACACCTTC	CASYRTGGYGYTF
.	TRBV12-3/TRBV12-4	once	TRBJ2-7	TGTGCCAGCAGTTTGGGCAGGGGTAACGAGCAGTACTTC	CASSLGRGNEQYF
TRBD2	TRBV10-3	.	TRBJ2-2	TGTGCCATCAGTGAGGGACTAGCGGGCCCGAACACCGGGGAGCTGTTTTTT	CAISEGLAGPNTGELFF
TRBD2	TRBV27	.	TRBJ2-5	TGTGCCAGCAGTCCTCTAGAGACTAGCGGGGGGATCGAGACCCAGTACTTC	CASSPLETSGGIETQYF
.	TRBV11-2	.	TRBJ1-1	TGTGCCAGCAGCTTAGCGGGACCTGACACTGAAGCTTTCTTT	CASSLAGPDTEAFF
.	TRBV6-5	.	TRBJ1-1	TGTGCCAGCAGTTACTCTCTTAACACTGAAGCTTTCTTT	CASSYSLNTEAFF
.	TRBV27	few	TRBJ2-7	TGTGCCAGCAGTCCCGACGGGGGACGGTCCTACGAGCAGTACTTC	CASSPDGGRSYEQYF